The next 31 T cell receptor beta chains were all read from a single sample in a study of blood T cell repertoires in COVID-19. The method was immunoSEQ multiplex PCR; TCRdb's version includes in-frame clones alone and lacks a portion of them. This sample carries about 58,000 clones, approximately 91% of them seen once, and the ten largest clones take approximately 9.2%. Sequencing input: peripheral blood. The receptors were sampled from a woman aged 70-85 years with active COVID-19.

V gene TRBV7-9 combines with J gene TRBJ2-1; 7 bases match TRBD2. V was pared by 2 bases and J by 3 bases, with 4 bases of the junction left unmatched. This CDR3 comprises 15 residues. Germline assignment: CDR1 SEHNR and CDR2 FQNEAQ (reference sequence). The CDR3: CASSLSGTNYNEQFF. DNA of the CDR3: TGTGCCAGCAGCTTATCCGGGACTAACTACAATGAGCAGTTCTTC.

The CDR3 region is CASREFRDTFPYGYTF. DNA for the CDR3: TGTGCCAGCAGGGAGTTTAGGGACACTTTCCCCTATGGCTACACCTTC. V usage is TRBV5-8 and J usage is TRBJ1-2; D is perhaps TRBD1 (6 bases). The V end lost 5 bases, the J end lost 4 bases, and 21 bases lay between the germline ends. CDR1 is SGHTS and CDR2 is YDEGEE in the germline V gene. The CDR3 loop spans 16 amino acids.

V is TRBV2 and J is TRBJ1-6, with D unresolved. CDR1 SNHLY and CDR2 FYNNEI come from the germline V gene. The CDR3 contains 11 residues. V was shortened by 7 bases and J by 9 bases, with 7 bases between the two germline ends. The CDR3 sequence is CASKEPSPLHF. CDR3 bases: TGTGCCAGCAAGGAGCCTTCACCCCTCCACTTT.

The chain uses TRBV30 and TRBJ1-1; D remains unclear. From germline, CDR1 is GTSNPN and CDR2 SVGIG (reference sequence). With 1 base removed from V and 5 bases from J, the gap between germline ends came to 5 bases. The CDR3 contains 11 residues. The CDR3 DNA sequence: TGTGCCTGGAGTGGGAGGACTGAAGCTTTCTTT. It translates to CAWSGRTEAFF. The full variable domain, in which reference TRBV30 and TRBJ1-1 provide the parts outside the CDR3, is SQTIHQWPATLVQPVGSPLSLECTVEGTSNPNLYWYRQAAGRGLQLLFYSVGIGQISSEVPQNLSASRPQDRQFILSSKKLLLSDSGFYLCAWSGRTEAFFGQGTRLTVV.

This clone showed up just once. CDR3 sequence: CASSEEYSPLHF. The CDR3 DNA follows: TGTGCCAGCAGTGAGGAGTATTCACCCCTCCACTTT. V usage is TRBV2 and J usage is TRBJ1-6; the D is unclear. There are 12 residues in the CDR3. V was cut by 3 bases and J by 8 bases, with 5 bases left in between. Germline assignment: CDR1 SNHLY and CDR2 FYNNEI.

The chain employs TRBV7-2 and TRBJ2-1; 9 bases are shared with TRBD2. The CDR3 covers 16 residues. J was trimmed by 7 bases and V by 5 bases; bases with no gene match: 12. Germline CDR1 and CDR2: SGHTA and FQGNSA. CDR3 in amino acids: CASSPEQREEFNEQFF. The CDR3 DNA reads as TGTGCCAGCAGCCCTGAACAGCGGGAGGAATTTAATGAGCAGTTCTTC.

The genes are TRBV19 and TRBJ2-2; 9 nucleotides agree with TRBD1. The CDR3 length is 15 residues. V lost 4 bases to trimming and J lost 2 bases; unmatched junction nucleotides: 2. Per germline, CDR1 LNHDA and CDR2 SQIVND (reference sequence). The CDR3 protein is CASSRGQGNTGELFF. The CDR3 DNA sequence: TGTGCCAGTAGTAGGGGACAGGGAAACACCGGGGAGCTGTTTTTT.

The chain carries TRBV14 and TRBJ1-6, with TRBD1 as a possible D gene (5 bases). This CDR3 is built from 15 residues. Germline CDR1 SGHDN, CDR2 FVKESK. The V gene lost 5 bases and the J gene lost 8 bases, with 16 bases spanning the gap. CDR3 coding DNA: TGTGCCAGCAGCACGAGACAGTATCGGGATTCACCCCTCCACTTT. Translation: CASSTRQYRDSPLHF.

The chain joins TRBV29-1 to TRBJ2-1; weak D call: TRBD1 (6 bases). Trimming shortened V by 7 bases and J by 8 bases, and 15 bases separated the two germline ends. The V gene's germline CDR1 is SQVTM and CDR2 ANQGSEA. The CDR3 has 12 amino acids. The CDR3 nucleotides are TGCAGCGCCTCGGGACAATTCTATGAGCAGTTCTTC. It translates to CSASGQFYEQFF.

This clone was seen only once. The chain has TRBV5-8 and TRBJ2-7, with 7 nucleotides matching TRBD2. Germline-derived CDR1 and CDR2 are SGHTS and YDEGEE. CDR3 length equals 15 residues. J lost 5 bases, V lost 0 bases, and 8 bases had no gene match. CDR3 loop: CASSLERGGVDEQYF. The CDR3 DNA is TGTGCCAGCAGCTTGGAGCGGGGTGGGGTTGACGAGCAGTACTTC. Full variable domain (outside the CDR3, taken from reference TRBV5-8 and TRBJ2-7): EAGVTQSPTHLIKTRGQQATLRCSPISGHTSVYWYQQALGLGLQFLLWYDEGEERNRGNFPPRFSGRQFPNYSSELNVNALELEDSALYLCASSLERGGVDEQYFGPGTRLTVT.

The chain couples TRBV9 to TRBJ2-5; tentative D call: TRBD1 (5 bases). There are 13 residues in the CDR3. V shed 0 bases and J shed 3 bases, with 6 bases lying between them. Germline V gives CDR1 SGDLS, CDR2 YYNGEE. CDR3 DNA: TGTGCCAGCAGCGTAGTAGGGGAAGAGACCCAGTACTTC. Amino acids: CASSVVGEETQYF.

J is TRBJ2-3 and V is TRBV27; 7 positions agree with TRBD1. J was trimmed by 4 bases and V by 10 bases; bases with no gene match: 11. This CDR3 is 14 amino acids long. Germline V CDR1 and CDR2: MNHEY, SMNVEV (reference sequence). The CDR3 here is CAIQGAGGPDTQYF. As DNA, the CDR3 is TGTGCCATCCAAGGGGCAGGGGGTCCAGATACGCAGTATTTT.

V gene TRBV10-1 combines with J gene TRBJ2-1; tentatively, D is TRBD2 (5 bases). In germline, CDR1 is WNHNN, CDR2 SYGVQD (reference sequence). V was clipped by 4 bases and J by 4 bases, with 17 bases between them. The CDR3 totals 16 residues. CDR3 DNA: TGCGCCAGCAGTGGACCTCTAGCCGGGGAGTACAATGAGCAGTTCTTC. This codes for CASSGPLAGEYNEQFF.

The chain links TRBV3-1 (or the pseudogene TRBV3-2) to TRBJ1-2, with D tentatively TRBD1 (6 bases). The CDR3 is 13 amino acids. Germline V CDR1 and CDR2: LGHDT, YNNKEL (reference sequence). V was cut by 5 bases and J by 2 bases, with 9 bases left in between. CDR3 residues: CASSFTGNYGYTF. CDR3 bases: TGTGCCAGCAGCTTTACAGGGAACTATGGCTACACCTTC.

V gene TRBV11-2 combines with J gene TRBJ1-4; no definite D call. The CDR3 is made up of 13 amino acids. V shed 3 bases and J shed 6 bases, with 8 bases lying between them. CDR1 SGHAT and CDR2 FQNNGV come from the germline V gene. CDR3: CASSFGSYEKLFF. CDR3 bases: TGTGCCAGCAGCTTCGGGAGCTATGAAAAACTGTTTTTT.

This clone has only one observation. The rearrangement joins TRBV7-3 to TRBJ2-1; TRBD1 matches at 9 bases. Germline V gene sequence: CDR1 SGHTA, CDR2 FQGTGA. CDR3 size: 13 residues. V was pared by 0 bases and J by 11 bases, with 2 bases of the junction left unmatched. The CDR3 is CASSLTGTGKQFF. The CDR3, as DNA: TGTGCCAGCAGCTTAACTGGGACAGGGAAGCAGTTCTTC. Combining the CDR3 with reference TRBV7-3 and TRBJ2-1 gives the whole variable domain GAGVSQTPSNKVTEKGKYVELRCDPISGHTALYWYRQSLGQGPEFLIYFQGTGAADDSGLPNDRFFAVRPEGSVSTLKIQRTERGDSAVYLCASSLTGTGKQFFGPGTRLTVL.

The rearrangement links TRBV19 to TRBJ2-1; no firm D call. Germline V gives CDR1 LNHDA, CDR2 SQIVND (reference sequence). The CDR3 has 14 residues. Trimming took 1 base from V and 3 from J, leaving 7 bases between them. CDR3 sequence reads: CASSIAPYYNEQFF. CDR3 bases: TGTGCCAGTAGTATAGCCCCGTACTACAATGAGCAGTTCTTC.

The chain has TRBV14 and TRBJ2-3; D gene uncertain. Germline-derived CDR1 and CDR2 are SGHDN and FVKESK. The CDR3 loop spans 13 amino acids. V was shortened by 0 bases and J by 6 bases, with 7 bases between the two germline ends. The CDR3 spells CASSQDPMDTQYF. DNA for the CDR3: TGTGCCAGCAGCCAAGATCCAATGGATACGCAGTATTTT.

V is TRBV2 and J is TRBJ1-1; no definite D call. V dropped 4 bases and J dropped 4 bases, with 16 bases sitting between them. This CDR3 region has 15 residues. Germline CDR1 is SNHLY and CDR2 is FYNNEI. The CDR3 protein is CASSARSPRGTEAFF. The DNA of the CDR3 is TGTGCCAGCAGTGCTCGGAGTCCAAGAGGCACTGAAGCTTTCTTT.

The chain combines TRBV7-9 with TRBJ2-7; TRBD1 matches 9 bases. This CDR3 region has 14 residues. In germline, CDR1 is SEHNR, CDR2 FQNEAQ (reference sequence). V shed 4 bases and J 4 bases; nucleotides not matched to a gene: 5. CDR3 residues: CASSSRTGVYEQYF. Written as DNA, the CDR3 is TGTGCCAGCAGCTCCCGGACAGGGGTGTACGAGCAGTACTTC.

V usage is TRBV28 and J usage is TRBJ2-7, with 8 bases lining up with TRBD1. CDR3 size: 12 residues. After removal of 5 bases from V and 6 bases from J, the junction contained 3 bases not matched to a gene. The germline CDR1 and CDR2 sequences are MDHEN and SYDVKM. The CDR3 DNA reads as TGTGCCAGCAGTCGAGGACAGGGCGAGCAGTACTTC. Translated, it gives CASSRGQGEQYF.

The chain uses TRBV2 and TRBJ2-6; D remains ambiguous. The CDR3 covers 17 residues. Looked up from germline, CDR1 is SNHLY and CDR2 is FYNNEI. V was trimmed by 5 bases and J by 0 bases, leaving 14 bases between them. The DNA of the CDR3 is TGTGCCAGCAGTCGTCAACAGTTCCACTCTGGGGCCAACGTCCTGACTTTC. Encoded protein: CASSRQQFHSGANVLTF.

The rearrangement joins TRBV5-1 to TRBJ2-1, with 7 bases fitting TRBD1. CDR3 size: 18 residues. After removal of 4 bases from V and 0 bases from J, the junction contained 13 bases not matched to a gene. Germline V gene lookup returns CDR1 SGHRS and CDR2 YFSETQ. The CDR3 here is CASSRKQAAGGSYNEQFF. The CDR3 DNA reads TGCGCCAGCAGCCGTAAACAAGCCGCAGGGGGCTCCTACAATGAGCAGTTCTTC.

V is TRBV27 and J is TRBJ2-7, with D perhaps TRBD1 (6 bases). Germline V gene sequence: CDR1 MNHEY, CDR2 SMNVEV (reference sequence). Trimming took 0 bases from V and 5 from J, leaving 14 bases between them. The CDR3 covers 15 residues. CDR3 coding DNA: TGTGCCAGCAGTTTATCAAACCAGGGGTGGCACGAGCAGTACTTC. Translation: CASSLSNQGWHEQYF.

The V gene is TRBV19, the J gene TRBJ2-3, with a weak D call TRBD2 (6 bases). The CDR3 consists of 11 residues. Germline CDR1 reads LNHDA; CDR2 reads SQIVND (reference sequence). Trimming pared 10 bases from V and 4 bases from J, leaving 9 bases between. CDR3 coding DNA: TGTGCCACCGGACTATCAGATACGCAGTATTTT. It specifies CATGLSDTQYF. The variable domain in full, completed from reference TRBV19 and TRBJ2-3, reads DGGITQSPKYLFRKEGQNVTLSCEQNLNHDAMYWYRQDPGQGLRLIYYSQIVNDFQKGDIAEGYSVSREKKESFPLTVTSAQKNPTAFYLCATGLSDTQYFGPGTRLTVL.

The table lists this clone with a count of one. The J gene is TRBJ2-1, the V gene TRBV6-2 or TRBV6-3; 11 bases align to TRBD2. V shed 4 bases, J shed 7 bases, and the junction held 6 bases outside the gene matches. This CDR3 is 15 amino acids long. Looked up from germline, CDR1 is MNHEY and CDR2 is SVGEGT. The CDR3 sequence is CASSSTSGVANEQFF. Written as DNA, the CDR3 is TGTGCCAGCAGTTCGACTAGCGGGGTTGCGAATGAGCAGTTCTTC.

The chain has TRBV2 and TRBJ1-1, with 7 bases lining up with TRBD1. The V and J ends lost 6 bases and 1 base, in that order; junction bases with no gene match: 5. The germline V gene encodes CDR1 SNHLY and CDR2 FYNNEI. The CDR3 totals 14 residues. CDR3 loop: CASRGQFRNTEAFF. DNA of the CDR3: TGTGCCAGCAGGGGACAGTTCCGGAACACTGAAGCTTTCTTT.

The chain uses TRBV5-4 and TRBJ2-7; possible D gene TRBD1, 5 bases. This CDR3 spans 17 amino acids. Germline V CDR1 and CDR2: SGHNT, YYREEE (reference sequence). The V end lost 3 bases, the J end lost 5 bases, and 24 bases lay between the germline ends. The CDR3 DNA is TGTGCCAGCAGCTGGGGCCAGGGTATAAGAGGTCCCCACGAGCAGTACTTC. As protein: CASSWGQGIRGPHEQYF.

V is TRBV19 and J is TRBJ2-1; 7 nucleotides align to TRBD2. V dropped 4 bases and J dropped 8; count of bases not matched to a gene: 5. The CDR3 length is 13 residues. CDR1 is LNHDA, CDR2 SQIVND, per germline (reference sequence). The CDR3 is CASSSGGSDEQFF. DNA for the CDR3: TGTGCCAGTAGTAGTGGCGGGAGCGATGAGCAGTTCTTC. The entire variable domain, with the rest obtained from reference TRBV19 and TRBJ2-1, is as follows: DGGITQSPKYLFRKEGQNVTLSCEQNLNHDAMYWYRQDPGQGLRLIYYSQIVNDFQKGDIAEGYSVSREKKESFPLTVTSAQKNPTAFYLCASSSGGSDEQFFGPGTRLTVL.

The chain has TRBV6-5 and TRBJ2-6, with TRBD2 as a possible D gene (5 bases). The V gene's germline CDR1 is MNHEY and CDR2 SVGAGI. CDR3 length: 15 residues. V was clipped by 6 bases and J by 0 bases, with 9 bases between them. The CDR3 bases are TGTGCCAGCAGCGCCGGGAACTCTGGGGCCAACGTCCTGACTTTC. Its translation: CASSAGNSGANVLTF.

V is TRBV19 and J is TRBJ1-2; TRBD1 aligns across 9 bases. In germline, CDR1 is LNHDA, CDR2 SQIVND (reference sequence). There are 16 residues in the CDR3. V gave up 4 bases and J gave up 0 bases; unmatched junction bases: 6. DNA for the CDR3: TGTGCCAGTAGTAGAACAGGGGGCGAAGCTAACTATGGCTACACCTTC. It yields the protein CASSRTGGEANYGYTF.